The 16 T cell receptor beta chains below were found in one sample sequenced in a study of blood T cell repertoires in COVID-19. TCRdb's table, derived via immunoSEQ multiplex PCR, lists solely in-frame clones and lacks some. The table includes about 6,100 clones, approximately 89% detected once. Material for sequencing was peripheral blood. All receptors derive from a human donor in a cohort sampled during active COVID-19.

The rearrangement joins TRBV5-4 to TRBJ2-7; the D gene is possibly TRBD1 (6 bases). V lost 0 bases and J lost 5, with 18 bases in between. Germline V gene data show CDR1 as SGHNT and CDR2 as YYREEE (reference sequence). The CDR3 totals 16 residues. In DNA form, the CDR3 reads TGTGCCAGCAGCTTGGACTCAGGGGTCATTTTTAACGAGCAGTACTTC. This translates into CASSLDSGVIFNEQYF.

The rearrangement links TRBV28 to TRBJ2-5, with 13 bases that match TRBD2. The CDR3 contains 17 residues. Germline assignment: CDR1 MDHEN and CDR2 SYDVKM. V was clipped by 3 bases and J by 0 bases; unmatched bases: 4. The CDR3 sequence: CASSFLGTSGNQETQYF. CDR3 DNA sequence: TGTGCCAGCAGTTTCCTCGGGACTAGCGGGAACCAAGAGACCCAGTACTTC.

V is TRBV27 and J is TRBJ1-6, with 7 nucleotides matching TRBD1. The CDR3 consists of 18 residues. Looked up from germline, CDR1 is MNHEY and CDR2 is SMNVEV (reference sequence). V shed 2 bases, J shed 6 bases, and the junction held 13 bases outside the gene matches. CDR3 nucleotides: TGTGCCAGCAGTTTAAGATTGGAGGGGGCTTATGGTAATTCACCCCTCCACTTT. It specifies CASSLRLEGAYGNSPLHF.

Here the CDR3 DNA reads TGTGCCAGCAGCCCTTGGGACAGCAACTATGGCTACACCTTC. It yields the protein CASSPWDSNYGYTF. This chain joins TRBV7-8 and TRBJ1-2, with 7 bases matching TRBD1. Germline V lookup: CDR1 SGHVS, CDR2 FQNEAQ. Unmatched junction bases numbered 5, after V lost 5 bases and J lost 2 bases. The CDR3 totals 14 residues.

This clone rates as large. The chain combines TRBV7-9 with TRBJ2-6; TRBD2 agrees at 10 bases. CDR1 is SEHNR and CDR2 is FQNEAQ in the germline V gene (reference sequence). J gave up 2 bases and V 6 bases, and 10 bases lay outside the gene matches. CDR3 size: 18 residues. The CDR3 region is CASSPLAGTDPGANVLTF. Written as DNA, the CDR3 is TGTGCCAGCAGTCCACTAGCGGGGACTGATCCTGGGGCCAACGTCCTGACTTTC.

V and J are TRBV29-1 and TRBJ2-7, with D hard to call. Germline CDR1 SQVTM, CDR2 ANQGSEA. The CDR3 loop spans 11 amino acids. Trimming pared 8 bases from V and 0 bases from J, leaving 8 bases between. The CDR3 loop reads CSTLSSYEQYF. In nucleotides, the CDR3 is TGCAGCACCCTGAGCTCCTACGAGCAGTACTTC.

This chain links TRBV9 with TRBJ2-7; D not resolved. Trimming took 0 bases from V and 0 from J, leaving 7 bases between them. The germline gives CDR1 SGDLS, CDR2 YYNGEE. This CDR3 has 14 residues. The DNA for the CDR3 is TGTGCCAGCAGCGTAGCGTCTAGCTCCTACGAGCAGTACTTC. It is translated as CASSVASSSYEQYF.

The chain carries TRBV9 and TRBJ2-2; 10 nucleotides line up with TRBD1. CDR3 size: 15 residues. V trimming: 3 bases; J trimming: 4 bases; junction bases outside the gene matches: 3. CDR1 SGDLS and CDR2 YYNGEE come from the germline V gene. The chain's CDR3 is CASSGDRGGTGELFF. CDR3 DNA: TGTGCCAGCAGCGGGGACAGGGGTGGCACCGGGGAGCTGTTTTTT.

The chain combines TRBV25-1 with TRBJ1-4; 8 positions match TRBD1. J was trimmed by 5 bases and V by 5 bases; bases with no gene match: 4. This CDR3 is 14 amino acids long. Germline V gene sequence: CDR1 MGHDK, CDR2 SYGVNS. CDR3 loop: CASSYRGMNEKLFF. The CDR3 bases are TGTGCCAGCAGTTACAGGGGGATGAATGAAAAACTGTTTTTT.

The chain uses TRBV12-3 or TRBV12-4 and TRBJ1-2, with D perhaps matching TRBD1 (6 bases). V dropped 8 bases and J dropped 5 bases, with 12 bases sitting between them. The CDR3 is 12 residues long. CDR3 residues: CASAARGYGYTF. The CDR3 DNA reads as TGTGCCAGCGCCGCCAGGGGTTATGGCTACACCTTC.

This clone has only one observation. The chain is built from TRBV11-3 and TRBJ1-1; D may be TRBD1 (5 bases). This CDR3 is built from 14 residues. Germline-derived CDR1 and CDR2 are SGHNT and YENEEA. Trimming took off 1 base at V and 2 bases at J, with 8 bases between the two ends. The CDR3 loop is CASSLGGANTEAFF. In nucleotides, the CDR3 is TGTGCCAGCAGCTTAGGGGGCGCTAACACTGAAGCTTTCTTT.

The chain combines TRBV6-2 or TRBV6-3 with TRBJ2-2; D gene uncertain. CDR1 and CDR2 (germline): MNHEY, SVGEGT. The CDR3 consists of 15 residues. V gave up 0 bases and J gave up 3 bases, with 8 bases separating them. CDR3: CASSYSLGHTGELFF. The CDR3 DNA follows: TGTGCCAGCAGTTACTCGCTAGGCCACACCGGGGAGCTGTTTTTT.

This clone was observed once. The chain employs TRBV11-2 and TRBJ2-1; D ambiguous. The germline gives CDR1 SGHAT, CDR2 FQNNGV. The CDR3 has 15 amino acids. V lost 3 bases, J lost 0 bases, and 9 bases lay in between. The DNA for the CDR3 is TGTGCCAGCAGCTTTCCAAGGAGCTCCTACAATGAGCAGTTCTTC. This codes for CASSFPRSSYNEQFF.

This clone was detected only once. This chain uses TRBV7-9 with TRBJ2-2; D not certain. The CDR3 spans 15 residues. V was trimmed by 2 bases and J by 6 bases, leaving 13 bases between them. The V gene's germline CDR1 is SEHNR and CDR2 FQNEAQ (reference sequence). CDR3 bases: TGTGCCAGCAGCTTAATGGAGTTAGCCGCCGGGGAGCTGTTTTTT. Residues: CASSLMELAAGELFF. The full variable domain, its missing parts supplied by reference TRBV7-9 and TRBJ2-2, is DTGVSQNPRHKITKRGQNVTFRCDPISEHNRLYWYRQTLGQGPEFLTYFQNEAQLEKSRLLSDRFSAERPKGSFSTLEIQRTEQGDSAMYLCASSLMELAAGELFFGEGSRLTVL.

The chain combines TRBV18 with TRBJ2-3; a possible D gene is TRBD1 (5 bases). V gave up 1 base and J gave up 0 bases, with 11 bases separating them. CDR1 is KGHSH, CDR2 LQKENI, per germline. This CDR3 has 16 residues. The CDR3 coding sequence is TGTGCCAGCTCACCACGACCCCAGGGTAGCACAGATACGCAGTATTTT. Residues: CASSPRPQGSTDTQYF.

The V call is TRBV18, the J call TRBJ2-1, with TRBD2 identical over 7 bases. The V and J ends lost 5 bases and 12 bases, in that order; junction bases with no gene match: 4. The CDR3 has 11 amino acids. CDR1 and CDR2 (germline): KGHSH, LQKENI. The CDR3: CASSSGEGQFF. In nucleotides, the CDR3 is TGTGCCAGCTCATCCGGGGAGGGGCAGTTCTTC.